Listed below are T cell receptor beta chains from one sample, sequenced in a study of blood T cell repertoires in COVID-19. The method was immunoSEQ multiplex PCR; TCRdb's version includes in-frame clones alone and lacks a portion of them. The data hold tens of thousands of clones, with more than 75% observed a single time. The material sequenced was peripheral blood. The receptors here all came from a man in his 60s with acute or convalescent COVID-19. Each CDR3 is given with its conserved first and last residue. Clone sizes are given selectively: once, few, many, or a class where the clone is expanded.

j_call	v_call	clone_size	cdr3_aa
TRBJ1-1	TRBV6-4	.	CASRVQGNTEAFF
TRBJ2-7	TRBV6-5	.	CASARGYNYEQYF
TRBJ2-1	TRBV11-2	once	CASSERGQKSSNEQFF
TRBJ2-3	TRBV5-1	.	CASSFSGVTDTQYF
TRBJ1-2	TRBV28	once	CASSFPDYGYTF
TRBJ2-5	TRBV7-2	.	CASSTGTAETQYF
TRBJ1-5	TRBV10-3	.	CASTPSGGAAGQPQHF
TRBJ1-1	TRBV5-1	.	CASSLATANTEAFF
TRBJ2-3	TRBV7-3	.	CASSLRGGRDTQYF
TRBJ2-7	TRBV18	few	CASSPGQGKIREQYF
TRBJ1-2	TRBV7-2	.	CASSLQGDYGYTF
TRBJ2-3	TRBV4-2	.	CASSQERTSDLRRSTDTQYF
TRBJ2-7	TRBV19	.	CASSTGDSLREQYF
TRBJ1-4	TRBV6-5	once	CASSLERPGKLFF
TRBJ2-1	TRBV7-3	.	CASSSQPRSGGDEQFF
TRBJ2-7	TRBV27	once	CASSSSGGFRGSYEQYF
TRBJ2-5	TRBV7-3	.	CASSSTSGVGETQYF
TRBJ2-1	TRBV6-6	.	CATRGEVAGEEQFF
TRBJ2-3	TRBV6-5	.	CASSRLAGGNTQYF
TRBJ2-2	TRBV2	.	CATKGDTGELFF
TRBJ2-3	TRBV7-3	.	CASSLSSGGAFGTDTQYF
TRBJ2-7	TRBV11-2	once	CASSLLAGGYEQYF
TRBJ1-3	TRBV3-1/TRBV3-2	.	CASSQAGWAGNTIYF